This entry features one TCR beta chain sequence. The antigen it binds to is not known. No per-base quality is available; no much larger clone lies one base away. This specimen belongs to a study of T-cell memory formation after mild COVID-19 (TCRdb year 2021). About the study as a whole: TCR sequence clusters from the two donors were largely donor specific. Longitudinal TCRalpha and TCRbeta repertoire sequencing tracked T-cell clones expanding and contracting after mild COVID-19 in two donors. The cohort was made up of two young adult volunteers, one female and one male, who were previously healthy.

The paper as a whole reports these results and caveats: Whether the second-wave clones peaking on day 37 were SARS-CoV-2 specific was not confirmed. Only two mild cases were covered in the study, and larger cohorts including severe cases with pre-infection samples were considered necessary. Some responding clones were detected in pre-infection memory, suggesting pre-existing cross-reactive memory T cells joined the SARS-CoV-2 response. From day 15 to 85, contracting clones showed balanced CD4/CD8 phenotypes, whereas a second wave of clones that expanded from day 15 to 37 leaned towards CD4+. Contracting CD4+ clones appeared mostly in the CM and EM memory subsets, whereas CD8+ clones were enriched in EMRA.

Reading the germline V gene (reference sequence) gives CDR1 DFQATT and CDR2 SNEGSKA. Its CDR3 holds 14 amino acids, cysteine through phenylalanine. The only DNA kept is the CDR3, 42 bases in frame from the first base. Germline trimming: 3 bases from V, 3 bases from J; junction bases outside gene matches: 4. TCRdb lists the instrument as Illumina NovaSeq 6000. cDNA libraries for TCRalpha and TCRbeta were prepared by 5'RACE using constant-segment primers, with sample barcodes and unique molecular identifiers added. Trizol reagent was used to extract RNA from every sample. Library amplification was performed in two PCR steps, and a second sample barcode and Illumina TruSeq adapters were introduced in the second step. The libraries were sequenced on an Illumina NovaSeq using 2 x 150 bp paired-end reads. Per the original workflow: Reads were demultiplexed and collapsed into UMI-guided consensus sequences with migec v1.2.7. With mixcr v2.1.11, UMI consensuses were aligned to TRA and TRB V and J templates and assembled into clonotypes. Expanded or contracted clonotypes were those called significant by both edgeR and NoisET, with noise models trained on biological replicates. For edgeR calls, the cutoffs were a false discovery rate-adjusted p below 0.01 and a log2 fold-change threshold of 1. PCA with hierarchical clustering of max-normalized trajectories of the 1000 most abundant clonotypes was used as exploratory dynamics analysis. The CD4 or CD8 phenotype of responding clones was assigned using the separately sequenced CD4+ and CD8+ repertoires. The public reads were quality trimmed at Q25 with fastp and then assembled into clones with MiXCR by TCRdb, keeping productive beta chains. Every distinct CDR3 protein forms one entry, paired with its most common genes and DNA. These V and J calls are TCRdb output, not the study's own analysis. This sample comprises about 540,000 distinct CDR3 sequences, about a fifth of them detected only once. Around 12% of the sample lies in the top ten.

Ficoll-Paque density gradient centrifugation was used to isolate PBMCs. The source is an adult woman who had mild COVID-19 (a few samples of this study predate the infection). The sample titles of this study are shuffled in the database, so cell type and time point are left out; the donor was told from shared clones. In this chain, TRBV20-1 is recombined with TRBJ1-5, with 8 bases in between that match TRBD1. The material sequenced was PBMCs or a T cell subset sorted from them (not recorded which). The CDR3 protein: CSARTGVANQPQHF. The nucleotide sequence reads as follows: TGCAGTGCTAGGACAGGGGTTGCCAATCAGCCCCAGCATTTT.